Sequencing of this TCR beta chain was carried out in a study of shared clonotypes between healthy human individuals. Study background: A few men and a couple of women, aged 18 to 49, were donors.

TCRdb's copy holds only in-frame clones and misses some; the assay was immunoSEQ multiplex PCR. Here the sample spans 2 million to 2.5 million clones, just over 90% being singletons. About this clone: Its target is unknown.

Germline loops: CDR1 MNHEY, CDR2 SVGAGI. The CDR3 spans 15 residues. V was pared by 6 bases and J by 3 bases, with 6 bases of the junction left unmatched. Study-wide results and caveats: Sequencing depth was expected to affect clonotype sharing among donors. The study generally estimated greater richness for naive than memory subsets.

The sequencing input was naive CD4+ T cells from PBMCs. Subset noted: CD45RA+ positively selected. The chain uses TRBV6-5 and TRBJ2-3, with 10 bases matching TRBD1. This clonotype was sampled from a man younger than 35 in good health. Some clones in this sample may be carry-over from other donors' samples. CDR3 DNA sequence: TGTGCCAGCAGCCGGGGGGGACAGGGGACAGATACGCAGTATTTT. It encodes CASSRGGQGTDTQYF.